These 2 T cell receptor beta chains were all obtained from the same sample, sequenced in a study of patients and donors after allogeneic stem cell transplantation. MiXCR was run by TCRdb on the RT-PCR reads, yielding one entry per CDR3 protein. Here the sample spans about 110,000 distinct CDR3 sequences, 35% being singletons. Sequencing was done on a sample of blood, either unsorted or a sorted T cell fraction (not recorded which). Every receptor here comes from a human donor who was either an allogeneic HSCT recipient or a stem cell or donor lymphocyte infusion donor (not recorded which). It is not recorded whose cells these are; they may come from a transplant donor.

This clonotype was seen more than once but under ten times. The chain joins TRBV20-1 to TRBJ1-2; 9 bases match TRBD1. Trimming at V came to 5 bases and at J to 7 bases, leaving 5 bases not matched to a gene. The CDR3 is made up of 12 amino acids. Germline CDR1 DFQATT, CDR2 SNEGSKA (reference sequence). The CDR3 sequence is CSASDRGIGYTF. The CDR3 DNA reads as TGCAGTGCTTCGGACAGGGGAATTGGCTACACCTTC.

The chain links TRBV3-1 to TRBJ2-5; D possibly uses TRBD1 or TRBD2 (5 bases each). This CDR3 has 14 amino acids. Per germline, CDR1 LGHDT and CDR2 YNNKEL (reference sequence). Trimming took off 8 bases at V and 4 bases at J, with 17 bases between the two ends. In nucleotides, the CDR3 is TGTGCCAGCGTTTCTTTTGGGGGAGTAGAGACCCAGTACTTC. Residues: CASVSFGGVETQYF.